The rows below give T cell receptor beta chains drawn from one sample of a study of vaccination and CD4 T cells after COVID-19. TCRdb reanalysed the PCR reads using MiXCR and keeps one entry per CDR3 protein. Here the sample spans about 14,000 distinct CDR3 sequences, 55% to 80% being singletons. These TCRs' antigens remain unknown. Sequencing was carried out using CD4+ T cells from blood, cultured in vitro. The receptor source for this set is a human donor who had recovered from COVID-19. Both conserved end residues are part of each CDR3. The D gene is left open where the match is weak. Expanded clones get a size class; other rows say once, few or many, or leave the size out.

D	V	size	J	DNA	CDR3
TRBD2	TRBV7-9	-	TRBJ2-7	TGTGCCAGCAGCTCGGGACTAGCCACACCCGAGCAGTACTTC	CASSSGLATPEQYF
-	TRBV20-1	-	TRBJ1-2	TGCAGTGCTAGAGATACCCGGGCCAACTATGGCTACACCTTC	CSARDTRANYGYTF
-	TRBV15	few	TRBJ1-5	TGTGCCACCAGTAGTAAAGCAGGGCCCCTCAGCAATCAGCCCCAGCATTTT	CATSSKAGPLSNQPQHF
TRBD2	TRBV10-2	-	TRBJ2-7	TGCGCCAGCAGTGAGACTAGCGGGACCTACGAGCAGTACTTC	CASSETSGTYEQYF
-	TRBV11-3	-	TRBJ2-5	TGTGCCAGCAGCTTGGGACGGTACCAAGAGACCCAGTACTTC	CASSLGRYQETQYF
TRBD1	TRBV6-1	-	TRBJ2-7	TGTGCCAGCAGTCCTACCGGGACAGGGTTCAGCGAGCAGTACTTC	CASSPTGTGFSEQYF
-	TRBV3-1	-	TRBJ2-5	TGTGCCAGCAGCCAAACGGACTGGGGGGCCCAGTACTTC	CASSQTDWGAQYF
-	TRBV6-1	-	TRBJ2-7	TGTGCCAGCAGTGAAGCGTCCTACTACGAGCAGTACTTC	CASSEASYYEQYF
TRBD1	TRBV19	-	TRBJ2-3	TGTGCCAGTAGTAGGGGACAGGGGGCTGGTACGCAGTATTTT	CASSRGQGAGTQYF
-	TRBV20-1	-	TRBJ1-2	TGCAGTGCTAGACCCGGGACCCCGTCTGGCTACACCTTC	CSARPGTPSGYTF
-	TRBV27	-	TRBJ1-5	TGTGCCAGCAGTTCCCCCATAGGGGTAGACAATCAGCCCCAGCATTTT	CASSSPIGVDNQPQHF
-	TRBV7-6	-	TRBJ2-3	TGTGCCAGCAGCTTATATGCAGATACGCAGTATTTT	CASSLYADTQYF
-	TRBV6-5	-	TRBJ2-6	TGTGCCAGCAGTTACCCCGGACAGTTCTCTGGGGCCAACGTCCTGACTTTC	CASSYPGQFSGANVLTF
-	TRBV28	-	TRBJ1-5	TGTGCCAGCAGTTTCTTGGGACAACCCCAGCATTTT	CASSFLGQPQHF
-	TRBV4-1	-	TRBJ1-1	TGCGCCAGCAGCCAAGTTTCTGACGGGTCGGAGGCTTTCTTT	CASSQVSDGSEAFF
-	TRBV6-1	-	TRBJ1-1	TGTGCCAGCAGCCCTCGACAAGGGGGCACTGAAGCTTTCTTT	CASSPRQGGTEAFF
-	TRBV19	-	TRBJ2-1	TGTGCCAGTAGTACAGGGACCTACAATGAGCAGTTCTTC	CASSTGTYNEQFF
TRBD1	TRBV20-1	-	TRBJ2-3	TGCAGTGCTAGAGGACAGGGGTTTAGCACAGATACGCAGTATTTT	CSARGQGFSTDTQYF
-	TRBV21-1	-	TRBJ1-6	TGTGCCAGCGGCTATACGAATTCACCCCTCCACTTT	CASGYTNSPLHF
TRBD2	TRBV19	-	TRBJ2-5	TGTGCCAGTAGTGATGAGCGGGAGGGCCAAGAGACCCAGTACTTC	CASSDEREGQETQYF
-	TRBV11-2	-	TRBJ2-5	TGTGCCAGCAGCTTAATGAGGGCATACCAAGAGACCCAGTACTTC	CASSLMRAYQETQYF
TRBD1	TRBV5-6	few	TRBJ2-1	TGTGCCAGCAGCTTACTTACCGGGACAGACACCTACAATGAGCAGTTCTTC	CASSLLTGTDTYNEQFF
TRBD1	TRBV29-1	-	TRBJ1-1	TGCAGCGTTACAGGGGGCGCGGACACTGAAGCTTTCTTT	CSVTGGADTEAFF
-	TRBV21-1	-	TRBJ2-4	TGTGCCAGCAGCAACCGCGGGGTAGTTCAGTACTTC	CASSNRGVVQYF
-	TRBV6-1	-	TRBJ1-5	TGTGCCAGCGCCCAACTTTATAGCAATCAGCCCCAGCATTTT	CASAQLYSNQPQHF
TRBD1	TRBV27	-	TRBJ1-4	TGTGCCAGCAGACCACAGGGGGCAGTAAAGGAAAAACTGTTTTTT	CASRPQGAVKEKLFF
-	TRBV6-2/TRBV6-3	-	TRBJ1-2	TGTGCCAGCAGTTACTCTGGACAAACTAACTATGGCTACACCTTC	CASSYSGQTNYGYTF
-	TRBV20-1	-	TRBJ1-1	TGCAGTGCTAGAGAAAACAGATTGGATGGGGCTTTCTTT	CSARENRLDGAFF
-	TRBV7-9	once	TRBJ2-7	TGTGCCAGCAGCTTACGCCGGGGACACTTCTCCTACGAGCAGTACTTC	CASSLRRGHFSYEQYF
-	TRBV2	-	TRBJ2-2	TGTGCCAGCAGAGGGGATCGGACATCTACCGGGGAGCTGTTTTTT	CASRGDRTSTGELFF
-	TRBV10-1	-	TRBJ2-2	TGCGCCAGCAGTGAGAGACGGGCGAACACCGGGGAGCTGTTTTTT	CASSERRANTGELFF
TRBD2	TRBV6-4	-	TRBJ2-2	TGTGCCAGCAGAAACGGACTAGCGGCCGGGGAGCTGTTTTTT	CASRNGLAAGELFF
TRBD1	TRBV20-1	-	TRBJ1-2	TGCAGTGCTAGCTTGACAGGGGGCGATGGCTACACCTTC	CSASLTGGDGYTF
-	TRBV6-1	-	TRBJ1-5	TGTGCCACCACCTCCCCCGGGAATCAGCCCCAGCATTTT	CATTSPGNQPQHF
TRBD2	TRBV10-3	-	TRBJ2-2	TGTGCCATCTACCGGGGGACTAGCGGTGATACCGGGGAGCTGTTTTTT	CAIYRGTSGDTGELFF
TRBD1	TRBV5-1	-	TRBJ2-5	TGCGCCAGCAGCCCGGACAGGTTGGAGACCCAGTACTTC	CASSPDRLETQYF
TRBD1	TRBV5-1	-	TRBJ1-1	TGCGCCAGCAGCTCCGAGGGGGCACCGGATGGAGCTTTCTTT	CASSSEGAPDGAFF
-	TRBV28	-	TRBJ1-2	TGTGCCAGCACTCTATCGGACAAGGACTATGGCTACACCTTC	CASTLSDKDYGYTF
TRBD1	TRBV7-8	-	TRBJ1-5	TGTGCCAGCAGCTTTAAGGGGACAGGGGGCGGAAGCAATCAGCCCCAGCATTTT	CASSFKGTGGGSNQPQHF
-	TRBV15	-	TRBJ1-2	TGTGCCACCAGCAGAGGAGGAAATCTGGCCCTTAACTATGGCTACACCTTC	CATSRGGNLALNYGYTF
TRBD1	TRBV10-1	-	TRBJ2-4	TGCGCCAGCAGTGGACTCCCGGGACAGATAGCCAAAAACATTCAGTACTTC	CASSGLPGQIAKNIQYF
TRBD1	TRBV9	few	TRBJ1-2	TGTGCCAGCAGCGTAGTGGTGTCAGGGGGCTTGGATGGCTACACCTTC	CASSVVVSGGLDGYTF
TRBD1	TRBV11-2	-	TRBJ2-7	TGTGCCAGCAGCAAACAGGGGTACGAGCAGTACTTC	CASSKQGYEQYF
TRBD1	TRBV6-5	-	TRBJ1-2	TGTGCCAGCAGTTACGGTGACAGGGGAGATGGCTACACCTTC	CASSYGDRGDGYTF
-	TRBV12-3/TRBV12-4	-	TRBJ1-2	TGTGCCAGCAGTCCCGACATAATAACTGGCTATGGCTACACCTTC	CASSPDIITGYGYTF
-	TRBV10-2	-	TRBJ1-2	TGCGCCAGCAGTGAGTCGCTCGCCTGGACAGCCTATGGCTACACCTTC	CASSESLAWTAYGYTF
-	TRBV6-5	-	TRBJ1-2	TGTGCCAGCAGTTACTCGACAGATAGTGGCTACACCTTC	CASSYSTDSGYTF
-	TRBV27	-	TRBJ1-6	TGTGCCAGCAGTTTCAGGAATCCTTCGGATTCACCCCTCCACTTT	CASSFRNPSDSPLHF
-	TRBV19	-	TRBJ1-5	TGTGCCACTTTCGATACGGGGGGCAATCAGCCCCAGCATTTT	CATFDTGGNQPQHF
TRBD2	TRBV20-1	-	TRBJ2-2	TGCAGTGCTAGAGAGGCTAGCGGGCCGAACACCGGGGAGCTGTTTTTT	CSAREASGPNTGELFF
-	TRBV6-2/TRBV6-3	few	TRBJ2-7	TGTGCCAGCAGACCTCCGGGACTCCCCGAGCAGTACTTC	CASRPPGLPEQYF
-	TRBV6-5	-	TRBJ1-2	TGTGCCAGCAGTTACTCTGGGGGGGGATCCTATGGCTACACCTTC	CASSYSGGGSYGYTF
-	TRBV7-3	-	TRBJ2-6	TGTGCCAGCAGCTTATTCTCGACAGCTGGGGCCAACGTCCTGACTTTC	CASSLFSTAGANVLTF
TRBD1	TRBV27	few	TRBJ1-2	TGTGCCAGCAGCCCCAATCCGACAGGGAACAACTATGGCTACACCTTC	CASSPNPTGNNYGYTF
-	TRBV19	-	TRBJ1-3	TGTGCCAGTAGTTCCGGACGCTCTGGAAACACCATATATTTT	CASSSGRSGNTIYF
-	TRBV2	few	TRBJ1-5	TGTGCCAGCAGGGATCTTACAGGGTATAGCAATCAGCCCCAGCATTTT	CASRDLTGYSNQPQHF
-	TRBV10-3	-	TRBJ2-3	TGTGTCATCAAATTAGGGATTTGGGATACGCAGTATTTT	CVIKLGIWDTQYF
-	TRBV20-1	-	TRBJ2-6	TGCAGTGCTAGTAGAGCCGCCCTCGCTGGGGCCAACGTCCTGACTTTC	CSASRAALAGANVLTF
-	TRBV6-1	-	TRBJ2-1	TGTGCCAGCAGTCATGAACCCGGGATCGAGGGGTTCTTC	CASSHEPGIEGFF